These 15 T cell receptor beta chains were sequenced from one sample in a study of OX40 agonist ivuxolimab in advanced cancers. Generated by immunoSEQ multiplex PCR, the TCRdb table keeps only in-frame clones and is missing some. The profile shows approximately 88,000 clones, about 88% of them singletons. Sequenced here: CD4+ or CD8+ T cells sorted from blood, sampled in a trial of the OX40 agonist ivuxolimab. Receptors were obtained from an adult with an advanced solid tumor such as melanoma, head and neck, liver or kidney cancer.

The genes are TRBV7-6 and TRBJ1-6, with 7 bases lining up with TRBD1. Germline values: CDR1 SGHVS, CDR2 FNYEAQ. V lost 2 bases, J lost 7 bases, and 8 bases stayed unmatched. This CDR3 spans 16 amino acids. CDR3 bases: TGTGCCAGCAGCTTAAACAGGGGAGTCGCAAATTCACCCCTCCACTTT. It specifies CASSLNRGVANSPLHF. Together with reference TRBV7-6 and TRBJ1-6, the CDR3 gives the full variable domain: GAGVSQSPRYKVTKRGQDVALRCDPISGHVSLYWYRQALGQGPEFLTYFNYEAQQDKSGLPNDRFSAERPEGSISTLTIQRTEQRDSAMYRCASSLNRGVANSPLHFGNGTRLTVT.

This clone was observed a single time. The rearrangement joins TRBV25-1 to TRBJ2-1, with 11 bases aligning to TRBD2. The CDR3 sequence is 18 residues long. Trimming cost V 1 base and J 6 bases; bases outside gene matches: 11. Per germline, CDR1 MGHDK and CDR2 SYGVNS. The CDR3 here is CASSELWDLAGGVNEQFF. In DNA, the CDR3 is TGTGCCAGCAGTGAATTGTGGGACCTAGCGGGGGGCGTCAATGAGCAGTTCTTC.

Written as DNA, the CDR3 is TGTGCCAGCAGCTTAGCGCTGGGGACAGGGAGAACGCACTATGGCTACACCTTC. It specifies CASSLALGTGRTHYGYTF. This chain uses TRBV7-6 with TRBJ1-2, with 9 nucleotides matching TRBD1. CDR3 length: 18 amino acids. After removal of 0 bases from V and 3 bases from J, the junction contained 11 bases not matched to a gene. Germline V gene data show CDR1 as SGHVS and CDR2 as FNYEAQ.

This clone was observed a few times. This rearrangement joins TRBV18 to TRBJ1-2; a possible D gene is TRBD1 (6 bases). CDR1 KGHSH and CDR2 LQKENI come from the germline V gene. V was trimmed by 5 bases and J by 2 bases, leaving 15 bases between them. The CDR3 has 15 amino acids. The DNA for the CDR3 is TGTGCCAGCTCAGCTTTACAGGGAGAAAACTATGGCTACACCTTC. It encodes CASSALQGENYGYTF.

The chain joins TRBV7-3 to TRBJ2-1, with TRBD2 matching 10 bases. Trimming took 1 base from V and 6 from J; bases not matched to a gene: 6. The CDR3 is 16 amino acids. CDR1 and CDR2 (germline): SGHTA, FQGTGA. CDR3 DNA sequence: TGTGCCAGCAGCTTAAATCCGATAGCGGGGGGCAATGAGCAGTTCTTC. This gives the protein CASSLNPIAGGNEQFF.

The chain combines TRBV10-3 with TRBJ1-1; D call uncertain. Between the trimmed V and J ends, which lost 8 bases and 0 bases, there was a span of 13 bases. The CDR3 is 14 amino acids. CDR1 and CDR2 (germline): ENHRY, SYGVKD. The CDR3 spells CAIRVGELNTEAFF. CDR3 sequence (DNA): TGTGCCATCCGAGTGGGCGAGTTGAACACTGAAGCTTTCTTT.

A few counts support this clone. The chain links TRBV7-2 to TRBJ1-1; D is undetermined. This CDR3 comprises 12 residues. Per germline, CDR1 SGHTA and CDR2 FQGNSA. Trimming removed 3 bases from V and 5 bases from J, with 7 bases in between. The CDR3 DNA reads as TGTGCCAGCAGCTTTATTCATACTGAAGCTTTCTTT. Translation gives CASSFIHTEAFF.

This chain joins TRBV5-6 and TRBJ1-1, with D hard to call. The CDR3 extends over 14 amino acids. Germline lookup yields CDR1 SGHDT and CDR2 YYEEEE. Trimming stripped 2 bases from V and 0 bases from J, with 8 bases between. This CDR3 is CASSFGAVNTEAFF. In DNA form, the CDR3 reads TGTGCCAGCAGCTTCGGCGCCGTGAACACTGAAGCTTTCTTT.

The gene calls are TRBV6-5 and TRBJ2-3; TRBD1 is a possible D gene (6 bases). The CDR3 is 14 residues long. Per the germline V gene, CDR1 is MNHEY and CDR2 is SVGAGI. V dropped 7 bases and J dropped 0 bases, with 11 bases sitting between them. The CDR3 reads CASKQGLSTDTQYF. The CDR3 bases are TGTGCCAGCAAGCAGGGGCTCAGCACAGATACGCAGTATTTT.

The chain carries TRBV30 and TRBJ2-7; D is uncertain. V lost 2 bases to trimming and J lost 3 bases, with 8 bases between them. Germline V gives CDR1 GTSNPN, CDR2 SVGIG (reference sequence). This CDR3 spans 12 amino acids. CDR3 DNA sequence: TGTGCCTGGAGTAAGGGAAGCTACGAGCAGTACTTC. This sequence encodes CAWSKGSYEQYF.

This sequence joins TRBV27 and TRBJ2-3; no firm D call. Germline-derived CDR1 and CDR2 are MNHEY and SMNVEV (reference sequence). CDR3 length: 14 residues. V gave up 2 bases and J gave up 2 bases, with 8 bases separating them. The DNA for the CDR3 is TGTGCCAGCAGTTTAAATAGGGTCACAGATACGCAGTATTTT. It encodes CASSLNRVTDTQYF.

The chain has TRBV19 and TRBJ2-5, with D uncertain. This CDR3 contains 15 residues. The germline CDR1 and CDR2 sequences are LNHDA and SQIVND (reference sequence). V lost 2 bases to trimming and J lost 2 bases, with 12 bases between them. The CDR3 DNA reads TGTGCCAGTAGTATAAGACCAGAGTCACAAGAGACCCAGTACTTC. Translated: CASSIRPESQETQYF. The full variable domain, completed using reference TRBV19 and TRBJ2-5, is DGGITQSPKYLFRKEGQNVTLSCEQNLNHDAMYWYRQDPGQGLRLIYYSQIVNDFQKGDIAEGYSVSREKKESFPLTVTSAQKNPTAFYLCASSIRPESQETQYFGPGTRLLVL.

This chain uses TRBV30 with TRBJ1-4, with 9 bases matching TRBD1. J was trimmed by 8 bases and V by 0 bases; bases with no gene match: 7. This CDR3 comprises 15 residues. CDR1 is GTSNPN and CDR2 is SVGIG in the germline V gene (reference sequence). CDR3 nucleotide sequence: TGTGCCTGGAGTGTACAAGGGGACAGGGAGGAAAAACTGTTTTTT. This encodes CAWSVQGDREEKLFF.

CDR3 DNA: TGTGCCACCAGACAGGGAGATAATTCACCCCTCCACTTT. It translates to CATRQGDNSPLHF. V and J are TRBV25-1 and TRBJ1-6; TRBD1 aligns across 7 bases. Germline CDR1 reads MGHDK; CDR2 reads SYGVNS. Losses at the gene ends were 10 bases for V and 5 bases for J; bases not matched to a gene: 5. The CDR3 consists of 13 residues.

The gene calls are TRBV9 and TRBJ1-2; D is unclear. Germline values: CDR1 SGDLS, CDR2 YYNGEE. Deletions cut 8 bases from V and 7 bases from J, with 12 bases between. The CDR3 loop spans 11 amino acids. The CDR3 region has the DNA TGTGCCAGTTCCTATTCTGGTGGCTACACCTTC. This gives the protein CASSYSGGYTF. Full variable domain (missing parts from reference TRBV9 and TRBJ1-2): DSGVTQTPKHLITATGQRVTLRCSPRSGDLSVYWYQQSLDQGLQFLIQYYNGEERAKGNILERFSAQQFPDLHSELNLSSLELGDSALYFCASSYSGGYTFGSGTRLTVV.